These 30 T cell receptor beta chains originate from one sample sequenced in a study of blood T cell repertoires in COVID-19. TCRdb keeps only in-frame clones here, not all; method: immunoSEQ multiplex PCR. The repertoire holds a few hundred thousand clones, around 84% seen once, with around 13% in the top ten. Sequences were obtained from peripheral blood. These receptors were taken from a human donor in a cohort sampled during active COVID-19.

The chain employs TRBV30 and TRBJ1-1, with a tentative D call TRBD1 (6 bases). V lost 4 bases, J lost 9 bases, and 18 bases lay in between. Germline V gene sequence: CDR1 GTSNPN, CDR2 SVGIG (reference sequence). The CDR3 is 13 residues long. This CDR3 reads CAWTIPPTGKAFF. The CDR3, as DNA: TGTGCCTGGACCATACCGCCGACAGGAAAAGCTTTCTTT. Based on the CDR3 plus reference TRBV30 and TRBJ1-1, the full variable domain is SQTIHQWPATLVQPVGSPLSLECTVEGTSNPNLYWYRQAAGRGLQLLFYSVGIGQISSEVPQNLSASRPQDRQFILSSKKLLLSDSGFYLCAWTIPPTGKAFFGQGTRLTVV.

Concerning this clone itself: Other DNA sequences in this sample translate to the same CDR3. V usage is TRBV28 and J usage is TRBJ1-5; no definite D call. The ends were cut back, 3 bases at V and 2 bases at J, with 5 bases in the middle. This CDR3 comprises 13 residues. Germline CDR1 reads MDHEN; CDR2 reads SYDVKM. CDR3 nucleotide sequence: TGTGCCAGCAGTTTTCTTGGCAATCAGCCCCAGCATTTT. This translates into CASSFLGNQPQHF. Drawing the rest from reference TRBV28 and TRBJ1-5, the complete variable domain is DVKVTQSSRYLVKRTGEKVFLECVQDMDHENMFWYRQDPGLGLRLIYFSYDVKMKEKGDIPEGYSVSREKKERFSLILESASTNQTSMYLCASSFLGNQPQHFGDGTRLSIL.

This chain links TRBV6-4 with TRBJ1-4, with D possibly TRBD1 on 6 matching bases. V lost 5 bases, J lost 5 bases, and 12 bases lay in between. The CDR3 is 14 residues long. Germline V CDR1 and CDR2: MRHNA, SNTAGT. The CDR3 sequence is CASSPGGPNEKLFF. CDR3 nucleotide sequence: TGTGCCAGCAGTCCTGGGGGCCCAAATGAAAAACTGTTTTTT.

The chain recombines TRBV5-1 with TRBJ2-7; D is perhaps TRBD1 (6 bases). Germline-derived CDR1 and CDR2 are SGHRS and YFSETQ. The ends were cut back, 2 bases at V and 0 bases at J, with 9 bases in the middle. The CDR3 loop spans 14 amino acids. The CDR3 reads CASSFAGASYEQYF. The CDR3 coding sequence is TGCGCCAGCAGCTTCGCAGGGGCCTCCTACGAGCAGTACTTC.

The CDR3 DNA reads as TGTGCCAGCAGTTACTCGACAGGGGGGAGAGATACGCAGTATTTT. It specifies CASSYSTGGRDTQYF. The V gene is TRBV28, the J gene TRBJ2-3, with 9 bases that match TRBD1. Trimming at V came to 4 bases and at J to 5 bases, leaving 7 bases not matched to a gene. Germline values: CDR1 MDHEN, CDR2 SYDVKM. This CDR3 region has 15 residues.

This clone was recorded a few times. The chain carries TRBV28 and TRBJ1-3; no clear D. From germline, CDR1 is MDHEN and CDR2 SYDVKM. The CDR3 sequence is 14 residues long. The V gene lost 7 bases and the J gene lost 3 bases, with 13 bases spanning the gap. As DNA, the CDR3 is TGTGCCAGCACCCTCGGTAGCTTTGGAAACACCATATATTTT. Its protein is CASTLGSFGNTIYF.

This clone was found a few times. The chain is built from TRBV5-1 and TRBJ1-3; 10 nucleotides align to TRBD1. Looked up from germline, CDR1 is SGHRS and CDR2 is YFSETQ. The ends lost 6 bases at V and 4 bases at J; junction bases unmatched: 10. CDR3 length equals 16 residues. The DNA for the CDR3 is TGCGCCAGCACGACAGGGGGCGCCCGGCTCGGAAACACCATATATTTT. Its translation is CASTTGGARLGNTIYF.

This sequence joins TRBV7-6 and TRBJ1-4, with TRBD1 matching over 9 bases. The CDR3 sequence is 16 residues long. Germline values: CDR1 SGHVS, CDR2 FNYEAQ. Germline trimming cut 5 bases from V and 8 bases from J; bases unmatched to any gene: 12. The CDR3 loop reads CASSINRDRAGEKLFF. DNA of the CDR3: TGTGCCAGCAGCATTAACCGGGACAGGGCGGGCGAAAAACTGTTTTTT.

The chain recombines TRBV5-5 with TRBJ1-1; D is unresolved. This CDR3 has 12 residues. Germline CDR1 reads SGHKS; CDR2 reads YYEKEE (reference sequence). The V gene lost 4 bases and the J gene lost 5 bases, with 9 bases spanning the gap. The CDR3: CASSPRRTEAFF. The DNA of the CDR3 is TGTGCCAGCAGCCCGAGGCGGACTGAAGCTTTCTTT.

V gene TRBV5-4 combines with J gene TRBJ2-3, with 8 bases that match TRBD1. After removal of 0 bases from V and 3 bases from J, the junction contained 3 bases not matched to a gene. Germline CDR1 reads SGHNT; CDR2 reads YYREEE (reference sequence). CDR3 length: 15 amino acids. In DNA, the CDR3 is TGTGCCAGCAGCTTGGAGTACAGGGGGACAGATACGCAGTATTTT. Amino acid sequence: CASSLEYRGTDTQYF.

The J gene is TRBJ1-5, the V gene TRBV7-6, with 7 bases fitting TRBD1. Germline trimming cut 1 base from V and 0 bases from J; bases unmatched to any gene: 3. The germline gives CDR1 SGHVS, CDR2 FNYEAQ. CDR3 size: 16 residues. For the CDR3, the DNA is TGTGCCAGCAGCTTAGGGGGACAGATTAGCAATCAGCCCCAGCATTTT. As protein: CASSLGGQISNQPQHF. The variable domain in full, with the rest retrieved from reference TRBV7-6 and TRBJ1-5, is GAGVSQSPRYKVTKRGQDVALRCDPISGHVSLYWYRQALGQGPEFLTYFNYEAQQDKSGLPNDRFSAERPEGSISTLTIQRTEQRDSAMYRCASSLGGQISNQPQHFGDGTRLSIL.

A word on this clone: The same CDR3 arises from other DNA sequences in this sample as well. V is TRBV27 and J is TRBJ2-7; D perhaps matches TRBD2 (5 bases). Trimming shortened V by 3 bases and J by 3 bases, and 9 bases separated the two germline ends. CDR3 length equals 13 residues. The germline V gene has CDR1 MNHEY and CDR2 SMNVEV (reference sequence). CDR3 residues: CASSLYEGYEQYF. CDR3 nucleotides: TGTGCCAGCAGTTTGTACGAGGGCTACGAGCAGTACTTC.

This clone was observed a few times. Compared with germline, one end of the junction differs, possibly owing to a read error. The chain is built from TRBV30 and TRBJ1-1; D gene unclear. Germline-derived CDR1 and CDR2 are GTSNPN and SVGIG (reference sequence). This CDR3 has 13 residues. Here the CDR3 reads CAWSVRRNAEAFF. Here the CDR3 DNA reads TGTGCCTGGAGTGTGCGGCGGAACGCTGAAGCTTTCTTT.

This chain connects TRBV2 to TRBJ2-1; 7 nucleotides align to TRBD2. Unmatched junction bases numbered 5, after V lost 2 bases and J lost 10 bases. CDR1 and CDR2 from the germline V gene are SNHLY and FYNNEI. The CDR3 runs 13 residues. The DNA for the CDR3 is TGTGCCAGCAGTGAAAGGGAGGGCAACGAGCAGTTCTTC. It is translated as CASSEREGNEQFF. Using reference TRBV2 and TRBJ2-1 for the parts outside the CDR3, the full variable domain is EPEVTQTPSHQVTQMGQEVILRCVPISNHLYFYWYRQILGQKVEFLVSFYNNEISEKSEIFDDQFSVERPDGSNFTLKIRSTKLEDSAMYFCASSEREGNEQFFGPGTRLTVL.

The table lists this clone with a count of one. The CDR3 coding sequence is TGTGCCAGCAGCCGCGACCCCGACTCAGGGGCCAACGTCCTGACTTTC. Amino acid sequence: CASSRDPDSGANVLTF. This sequence joins TRBV7-8 and TRBJ2-6; no reliable D call. The ends were cut back, 5 bases at V and 4 bases at J, with 15 bases in the middle. Germline CDR1 reads SGHVS; CDR2 reads FQNEAQ. The length of the CDR3 is 16 residues.

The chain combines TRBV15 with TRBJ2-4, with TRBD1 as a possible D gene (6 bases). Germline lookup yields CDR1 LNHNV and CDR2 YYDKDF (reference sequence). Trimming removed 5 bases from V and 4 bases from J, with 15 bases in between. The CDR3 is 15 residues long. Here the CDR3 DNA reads TGTGCCACCAGCGAAATACAGGGAAAAAAAAACATTCAGTACTTC. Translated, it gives CATSEIQGKKNIQYF.

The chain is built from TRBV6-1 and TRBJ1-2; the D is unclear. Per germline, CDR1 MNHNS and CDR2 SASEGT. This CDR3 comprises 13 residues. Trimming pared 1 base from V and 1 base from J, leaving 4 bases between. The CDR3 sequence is CASSEGSNYGYTF. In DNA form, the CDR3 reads TGTGCCAGCAGTGAAGGGAGTAACTATGGCTACACCTTC.

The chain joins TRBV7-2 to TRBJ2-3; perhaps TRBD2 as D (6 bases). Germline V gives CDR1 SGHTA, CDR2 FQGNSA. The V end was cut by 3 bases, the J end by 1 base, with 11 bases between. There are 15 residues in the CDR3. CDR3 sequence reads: CASSFNGGGTDTQYF. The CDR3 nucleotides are TGTGCCAGCAGCTTTAACGGAGGGGGCACAGATACGCAGTATTTT.

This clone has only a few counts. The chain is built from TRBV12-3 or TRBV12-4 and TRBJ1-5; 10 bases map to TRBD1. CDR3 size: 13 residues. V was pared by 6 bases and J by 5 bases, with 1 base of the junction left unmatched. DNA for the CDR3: TGTGCCAGCAGAGGACAGGGGGATCAGCCCCAGCATTTT. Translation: CASRGQGDQPQHF.

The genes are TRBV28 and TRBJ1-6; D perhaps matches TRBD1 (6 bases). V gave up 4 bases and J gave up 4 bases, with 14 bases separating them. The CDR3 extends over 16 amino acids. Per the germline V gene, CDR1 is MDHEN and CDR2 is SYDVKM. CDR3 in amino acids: CASSSAGTLYNSPLHF. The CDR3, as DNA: TGTGCCAGCAGTTCAGCCGGGACACTTTATAATTCACCCCTCCACTTT.

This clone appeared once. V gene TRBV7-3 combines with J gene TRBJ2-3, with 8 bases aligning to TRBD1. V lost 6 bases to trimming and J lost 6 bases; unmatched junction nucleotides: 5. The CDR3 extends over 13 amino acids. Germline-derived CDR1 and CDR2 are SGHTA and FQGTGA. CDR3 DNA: TGTGCCAGCAGTCTAAACAGGGGGGATACGCAGTATTTT. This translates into CASSLNRGDTQYF.

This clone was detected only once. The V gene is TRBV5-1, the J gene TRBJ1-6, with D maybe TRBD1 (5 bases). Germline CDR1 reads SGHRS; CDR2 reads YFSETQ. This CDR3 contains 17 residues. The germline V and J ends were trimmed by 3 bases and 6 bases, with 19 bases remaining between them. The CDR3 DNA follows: TGCGCCAGCAGCTCATCCCCGGGGGGGGTGAGTAATTCACCCCTCCACTTT. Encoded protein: CASSSSPGGVSNSPLHF.

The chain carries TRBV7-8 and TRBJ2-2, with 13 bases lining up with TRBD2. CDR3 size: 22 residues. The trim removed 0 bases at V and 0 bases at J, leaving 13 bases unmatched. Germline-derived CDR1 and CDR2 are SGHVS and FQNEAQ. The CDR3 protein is CASSLATRTLAGGPANTGELFF. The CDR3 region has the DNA TGTGCCAGCAGCTTAGCCACCCGGACACTAGCGGGAGGGCCCGCGAACACCGGGGAGCTGTTTTTT.

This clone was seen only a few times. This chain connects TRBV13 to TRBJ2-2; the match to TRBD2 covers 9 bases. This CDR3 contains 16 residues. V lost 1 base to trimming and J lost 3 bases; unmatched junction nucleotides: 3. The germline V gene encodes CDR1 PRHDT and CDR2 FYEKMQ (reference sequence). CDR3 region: CASSLVGLADTGELFF. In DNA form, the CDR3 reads TGTGCCAGCAGCTTAGTGGGACTAGCAGACACCGGGGAGCTGTTTTTT.

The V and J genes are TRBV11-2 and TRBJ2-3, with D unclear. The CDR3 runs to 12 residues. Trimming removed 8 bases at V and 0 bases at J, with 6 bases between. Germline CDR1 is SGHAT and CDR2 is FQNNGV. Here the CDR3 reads CASLSSTDTQYF. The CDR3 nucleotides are TGTGCCAGCCTTTCTAGCACAGATACGCAGTATTTT. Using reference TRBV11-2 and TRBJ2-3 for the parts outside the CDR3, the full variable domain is EAGVAQSPRYKIIEKRQSVAFWCNPISGHATLYWYQQILGQGPKLLIQFQNNGVVDDSQLPKDRFSAERLKGVDSTLKIQPAKLEDSAVYLCASLSSTDTQYFGPGTRLTVL.

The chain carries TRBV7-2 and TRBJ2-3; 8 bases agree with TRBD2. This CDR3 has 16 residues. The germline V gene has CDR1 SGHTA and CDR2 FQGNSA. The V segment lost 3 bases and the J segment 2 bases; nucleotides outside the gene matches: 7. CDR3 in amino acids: CASSFGGGPITDTQYF. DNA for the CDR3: TGTGCCAGCAGCTTTGGCGGGGGGCCAATCACAGATACGCAGTATTTT.

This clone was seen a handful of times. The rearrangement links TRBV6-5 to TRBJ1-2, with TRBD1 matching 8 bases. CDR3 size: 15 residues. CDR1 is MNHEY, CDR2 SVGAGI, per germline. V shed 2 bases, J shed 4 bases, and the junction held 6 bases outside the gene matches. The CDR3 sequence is CASSYPGQGAYGYTF. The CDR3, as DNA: TGTGCCAGCAGTTACCCCGGACAGGGCGCCTATGGCTACACCTTC.

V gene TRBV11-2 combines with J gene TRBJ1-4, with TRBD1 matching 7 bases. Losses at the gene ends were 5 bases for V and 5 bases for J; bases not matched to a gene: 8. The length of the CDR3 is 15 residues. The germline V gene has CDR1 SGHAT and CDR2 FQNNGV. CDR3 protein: CASSEDRVKNEKLFF. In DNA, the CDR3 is TGTGCCAGCAGCGAAGACAGGGTCAAGAATGAAAAACTGTTTTTT. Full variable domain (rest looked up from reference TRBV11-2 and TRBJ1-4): EAGVAQSPRYKIIEKRQSVAFWCNPISGHATLYWYQQILGQGPKLLIQFQNNGVVDDSQLPKDRFSAERLKGVDSTLKIQPAKLEDSAVYLCASSEDRVKNEKLFFGSGTQLSVL.

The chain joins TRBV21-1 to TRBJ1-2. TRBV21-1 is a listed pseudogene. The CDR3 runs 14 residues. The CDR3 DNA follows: TGTGCCAGCAGCAAAGTGGCGGGTACCTATGGCTACACCTTC. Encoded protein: CASSKVAGTYGYTF.

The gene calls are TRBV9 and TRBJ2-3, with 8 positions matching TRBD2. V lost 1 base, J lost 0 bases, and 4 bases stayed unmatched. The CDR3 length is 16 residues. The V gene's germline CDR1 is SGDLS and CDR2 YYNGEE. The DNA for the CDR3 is TGTGCCAGCAGCGTACCGAGCGGGAGCAGCACAGATACGCAGTATTTT. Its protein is CASSVPSGSSTDTQYF. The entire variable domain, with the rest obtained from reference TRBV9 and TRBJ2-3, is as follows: DSGVTQTPKHLITATGQRVTLRCSPRSGDLSVYWYQQSLDQGLQFLIQYYNGEERAKGNILERFSAQQFPDLHSELNLSSLELGDSALYFCASSVPSGSSTDTQYFGPGTRLTVL.